This TCR beta chain was retrieved from a study of human T cells and chemical hapten exposure. TCRdb ran MiXCR on the RACE reads and lists one entry per CDR3 protein. The table has 300,000 to 400,000 distinct CDR3 sequences, about 5.1% seen once; the top ten hold approximately 2.4%. Time point: pre-sensitization, week 0. As to treatment: therapeutic diphenylcyclopropenone sensitization with weekly scalp DPC. There are 17 residues in the CDR3. Germline CDR1 MDHEN, CDR2 SYDVKM. As regards this clonotype: A read error may explain this, as a much larger clone is one base away.

The origin of this receptor is a woman in her forties or fifties with alopecia areata. Some clones in this sample may be carry-over from other donors' samples. This sequence joins TRBV28 and TRBJ2-1; 11 bases align to TRBD2. The better agreement between TRBJ2-7 and the DNA end casts doubt on the J call. This sample comprised whole blood, obtained in connection with sensitization to the hapten diphenylcyclopropenone (DPC). The CDR3 coding sequence is TGTGCCAGCGGGGAGACTAGCGGGACCCCCGCCTACAATGAGCAGTACTTC. Translation: CASGETSGTPAYNEQYF.